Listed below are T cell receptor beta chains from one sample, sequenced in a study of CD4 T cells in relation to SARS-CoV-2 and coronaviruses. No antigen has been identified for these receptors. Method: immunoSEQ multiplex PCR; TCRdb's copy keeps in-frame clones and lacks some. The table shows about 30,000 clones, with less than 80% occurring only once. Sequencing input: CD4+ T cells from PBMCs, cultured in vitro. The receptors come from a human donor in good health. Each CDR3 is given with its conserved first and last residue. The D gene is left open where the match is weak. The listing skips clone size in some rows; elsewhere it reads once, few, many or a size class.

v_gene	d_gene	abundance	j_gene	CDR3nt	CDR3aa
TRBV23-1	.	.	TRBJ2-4	TGCGCCAGCAGTCCAGCGCACAAAGGAGCCAAAAACATTCAGTACTTC	CASSPAHKGAKNIQYF
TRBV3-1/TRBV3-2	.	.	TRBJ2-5	TGTGCCAGCAGCCAAGGCTACGCACTAGAGACCCAGTACTTC	CASSQGYALETQYF
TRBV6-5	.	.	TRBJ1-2	TGTGCCAGCAGTTACTCGGGGGAAAACACCTTC	CASSYSGENTF
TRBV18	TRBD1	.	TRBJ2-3	TGTGCCAGCTCACCTTCGGGACAGGGTATCACAGATACGCAGTATTTT	CASSPSGQGITDTQYF
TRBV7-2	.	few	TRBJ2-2	TGTGCCAGCAGCTTAAGAGGGCAGGGTACCGGGGAGCTGTTTTTT	CASSLRGQGTGELFF
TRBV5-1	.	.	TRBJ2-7	TGCGCCAGCAGCTTGGGTGACGTTTTATCCTACGAGCAGTACTTC	CASSLGDVLSYEQYF
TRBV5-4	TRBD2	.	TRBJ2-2	TGTGCCACCGAACGGCGGGGGGGTCCAACTAACACCGGGGAGCTGTTTTTT	CATERRGGPTNTGELFF
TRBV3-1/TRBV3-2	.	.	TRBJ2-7	TGTGCCAGCAGCCCTAACCGCGGGGAGCCCTACGAGCAGTACTTC	CASSPNRGEPYEQYF
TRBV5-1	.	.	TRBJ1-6	TGCGCCAGCAGCTTGGAGGCCAGTAGGGGGAATTCACCCCTCCACTTT	CASSLEASRGNSPLHF
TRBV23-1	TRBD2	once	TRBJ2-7	TGCGCCAGCAGTCTAAGGGGACTAGCGGGGGTCTACGAGCAGTACTTC	CASSLRGLAGVYEQYF
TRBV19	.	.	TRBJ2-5	TGTGCCAGCCAGCTGGGCGGGTATGAGACCCAGTACTTC	CASQLGGYETQYF
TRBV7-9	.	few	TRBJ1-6	TGTGCCAGCAGTACAGACCCGCCCGGGCCCCTAGGTTATAATTCACCCCTCCACTTT	CASSTDPPGPLGYNSPLHF
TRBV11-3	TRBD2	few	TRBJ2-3	TGTGCCAGCAGCTTAGATCGGCTAGCGGGCCCAGATACGCAGTATTTT	CASSLDRLAGPDTQYF
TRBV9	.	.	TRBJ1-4	TGTGCCAGCAGCGTCACCGGGCAGGTTAATGAAAAACTGTTTTTT	CASSVTGQVNEKLFF
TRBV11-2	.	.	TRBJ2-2	TGTGCCAGCAGCTACTCAATCGGGGAGCTGTTTTTT	CASSYSIGELFF
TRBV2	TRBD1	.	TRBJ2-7	TGTGCCAGCAGTGAGGCAGGGGGCAACGAGCAGTACTTC	CASSEAGGNEQYF
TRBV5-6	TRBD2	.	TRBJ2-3	TGTGCCAGCAGCTTGGGGACTAGCACCACAGATACGCAGTATTTT	CASSLGTSTTDTQYF
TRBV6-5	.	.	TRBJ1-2	TGTGCCAGCAGTTACTCTCGAGGCGGGGGCTACACCTTC	CASSYSRGGGYTF
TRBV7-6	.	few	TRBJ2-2	TGTGCCAGCAGCTTAGCCCCAACCACTCAAACCGGGGAGCTGTTTTTT	CASSLAPTTQTGELFF
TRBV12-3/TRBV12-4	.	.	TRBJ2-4	TGTGCCAGCTCCGTAGCCAAAAACATTCAGTACTTC	CASSVAKNIQYF
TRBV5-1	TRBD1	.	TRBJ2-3	TGCGCCAGCAGCTTTGGGCAGGGGGCAGATACGCAGTATTTT	CASSFGQGADTQYF
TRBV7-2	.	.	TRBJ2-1	TGTGCCAGCAGCTTTGAGGGGCAGTTTAGAGAGCAGTTCTTC	CASSFEGQFREQFF
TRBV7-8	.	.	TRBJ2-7	TGTGCCAGCAGCTTAGAAACCTGGGCAGAGCAGTACTTC	CASSLETWAEQYF
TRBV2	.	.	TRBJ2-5	TGTGCCAGCTCCGTAGGGGTTGTAGAGACCCAGTACTTC	CASSVGVVETQYF
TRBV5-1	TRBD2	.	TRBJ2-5	TGCGCCAGCAGCTTGGGCGGGAGGGAGACCCAGTACTTC	CASSLGGRETQYF
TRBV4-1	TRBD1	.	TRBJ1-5	TGCGCCAGCAGCCAGAGACAGGGTCGGGCAGACAATCAGCCCCAGCATTTT	CASSQRQGRADNQPQHF
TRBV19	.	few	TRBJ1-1	TGTGCCAGTAGTATCCGGCGGGGCACTGAAGCTTTCTTT	CASSIRRGTEAFF
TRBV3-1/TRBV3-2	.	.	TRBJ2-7	TGTGCCAGCAGCCCCAATTTTAGAGGGGCCGAGCAGTACTTC	CASSPNFRGAEQYF
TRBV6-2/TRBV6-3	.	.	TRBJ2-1	TGTGCCAGCAGTTATCCGGTAGAATTAGTTGAGCAGTTCTTC	CASSYPVELVEQFF
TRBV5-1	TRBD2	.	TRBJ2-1	TGCGCCAGCAGCTTGGCCCCGGGACTAGCGGGATTCGGCGTTAGGAATGAGCAGTTCTTC	CASSLAPGLAGFGVRNEQFF
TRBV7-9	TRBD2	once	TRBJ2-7	TGTGCCAGCAGCTCAATAGCGGGGCGGTACGAGCAGTACTTC	CASSSIAGRYEQYF
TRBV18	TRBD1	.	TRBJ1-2	TGTGCCAGCTCACCACCGGGGACAGCAGGCGGCTACACCTTC	CASSPPGTAGGYTF
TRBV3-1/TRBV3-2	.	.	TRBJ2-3	TGTGCCAGCAGCCAAGTAATTGTGGGAGTAGATACGCAGTATTTT	CASSQVIVGVDTQYF
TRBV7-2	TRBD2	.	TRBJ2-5	TGTGCCAGCGGCTCTAGCGGTGGGGGAGAAGAGACCCAGTACTTC	CASGSSGGGEETQYF
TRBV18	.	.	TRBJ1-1	TGTGCCAGCTCACCGGGACCAGGTGACACTGAAGCTTTCTTT	CASSPGPGDTEAFF
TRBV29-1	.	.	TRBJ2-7	TGCAGCGTGTCAGGGGGGGACTACGAGCAGTACTTC	CSVSGGDYEQYF
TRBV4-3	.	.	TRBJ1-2	TGCGCCAGCAGCCAAGCCTCCGGGACCGGCTACACCTTC	CASSQASGTGYTF
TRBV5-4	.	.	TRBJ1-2	TGTGCCAGCAGCTCGGAACAAGGCTATGGCTACACCTTC	CASSSEQGYGYTF
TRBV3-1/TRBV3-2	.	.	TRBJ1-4	TGTGCCAGCAGCCGATCTGGGGGTACCGATATGAATGAAAAACTGTTTTTT	CASSRSGGTDMNEKLFF
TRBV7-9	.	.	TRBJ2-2	TGTGCCAGCACCATGACTCCTAACACCGGGGAGCTGTTTTTT	CASTMTPNTGELFF
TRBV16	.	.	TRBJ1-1	TGTGCCAGCAGCCAATCCAGGGTTTTTAACACTGAAGCTTTCTTT	CASSQSRVFNTEAFF
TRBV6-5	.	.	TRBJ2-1	TGTGCCAGCAGGAATGGACGGAGCAGATACAATGAGCAGTTCTTC	CASRNGRSRYNEQFF
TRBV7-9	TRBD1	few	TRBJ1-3	TGTGCCAGCAGCTTACTAAGGGGGCGCGAACCCGGAAACACCATATATTTT	CASSLLRGREPGNTIYF
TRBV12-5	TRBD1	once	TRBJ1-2	TGTGCTAGTGGTTTGGTACTCGCCCCCACCGGGACAGAACGATATGGCTACACCTTC	CASGLVLAPTGTERYGYTF